This is a list of T cell receptor beta chains from one sample in a study of blood T cell repertoires in COVID-19. Some clones are missing from TCRdb's copy, which holds only in-frame ones; the method was immunoSEQ multiplex PCR. Seen here are 150,000 to 200,000 clones, over 80% observed once, and the top ten hold around 7.3%. The sample taken for sequencing was peripheral blood. These receptors came from a woman aged 70-85 years with COVID-19, enrolled during active disease. Each CDR3 is given with its conserved first and last residue. D genes are given only for firm matches. Clone size, where shown, is once, few, many, or a class for clones that have expanded.

J,V,size,D,CDR3,DNA
TRBJ2-5,TRBV19,.,.,CASRASQETQYF,TGTGCCAGTAGAGCTTCTCAAGAGACCCAGTACTTC
TRBJ1-2,TRBV6-5,.,TRBD1,CASSIQGKYGYTF,TGTGCCAGCAGTATACAGGGGAAGTATGGCTACACCTTC
TRBJ2-5,TRBV2,.,.,CASSDGQETQYF,TGTGCCAGCAGTGACGGTCAAGAGACCCAGTACTTC
TRBJ2-7,TRBV28,.,TRBD1,CASRFSTGGMYEQYF,TGTGCCAGCAGATTTTCGACAGGGGGCATGTACGAGCAGTACTTC
TRBJ2-5,TRBV5-1,.,TRBD2,CASSRGLAGQETQYF,TGCGCCAGCAGCCGCGGACTAGCGGGACAAGAGACCCAGTACTTC
TRBJ2-1,TRBV27,once,.,CASSNRQSMLINEQFF,TGTGCCAGCAGCAACCGACAGAGCATGCTTATCAATGAGCAGTTCTTC
TRBJ2-2,TRBV19,.,TRBD1,CASLDRENTGELFF,TGTGCCAGTCTCGACAGGGAGAACACCGGGGAGCTGTTTTTT
TRBJ1-2,TRBV6-5,.,.,CASSYLDSNYGYTF,TGTGCCAGCAGTTACCTTGACAGCAACTATGGCTACACCTTC
TRBJ2-2,TRBV3-1/TRBV3-2,.,.,CASSQDKGTGELFF,TGTGCCAGCAGCCAAGATAAGGGGACCGGGGAGCTGTTTTTT
TRBJ1-2,TRBV28,.,TRBD1,CASSPDRYGYTF,TGTGCCAGCAGCCCGGACAGGTATGGCTACACCTTC
TRBJ1-5,TRBV19,.,.,CASTSPGYHPNQPQHF,TGTGCCAGTACCTCCCCGGGTTACCATCCCAATCAGCCCCAGCATTTT
TRBJ2-3,TRBV7-8,once,.,CASSLGGQDTQYF,TGTGCCAGCAGCTTAGGAGGACAGGATACGCAGTATTTT
TRBJ2-7,TRBV14,.,TRBD1,CASSFRTGDYEQYF,TGTGCCAGCAGTTTCAGGACAGGGGACTACGAGCAGTACTTC
TRBJ2-1,TRBV5-4,.,.,CASSSFGAFSYNEQFF,TGTGCCAGCAGCTCCTTCGGTGCTTTTTCCTACAATGAGCAGTTCTTC
TRBJ2-2,TRBV4-3,.,TRBD2,CASSQDPGGSLNTGELFF,TGCGCCAGCAGCCAAGATCCGGGGGGTTCTTTAAACACCGGGGAGCTGTTTTTT
TRBJ2-3,TRBV3-1/TRBV3-2,.,TRBD2,CASSKWTSGSTGPDTQYF,TGTGCCAGCAGCAAATGGACTAGCGGGAGTACGGGGCCAGATACGCAGTATTTT
TRBJ2-3,TRBV5-4,.,.,CASREMGGLSTDTQYF,TGTGCCAGCAGGGAGATGGGGGGACTGAGCACAGATACGCAGTATTTT
TRBJ2-7,TRBV11-2,.,.,CASSLQGRAPLDEQYF,TGTGCCAGCAGCTTACAGGGCAGGGCCCCTTTGGACGAGCAGTACTTC
TRBJ2-3,TRBV7-3,once,TRBD2,CASSPLAGGVQVF,TGTGCCAGCAGCCCCTTAGCGGGAGGGGTGCAAGTTTTT
TRBJ1-2,TRBV25-1,.,.,CASSETGIYGYTF,TGTGCCAGCAGTGAAACAGGGATCTATGGCTACACCTTC
TRBJ2-5,TRBV4-2,.,.,CASSQAVGETQYF,TGTGCCAGCAGCCAAGCGGTCGGAGAGACCCAGTACTTC
TRBJ1-6,TRBV27,.,.,CASSPVRLRSPLHF,TGTGCCAGCAGCCCCGTGCGGTTGCGTTCACCCCTCCACTTT
TRBJ2-5,TRBV9,.,TRBD1,CASSADTGVRETQYF,TGTGCCAGCAGCGCAGACACAGGGGTTCGGGAGACCCAGTACTTC
TRBJ2-7,TRBV5-1,.,TRBD2,CASSLQREGLIYYEQYF,TGCGCCAGCAGCTTACAGCGGGAGGGCCTTATTTATTACGAGCAGTACTTC